Here is one TCR beta chain with its context. The target antigen is unknown. Relative to the germline gene, one junction end is altered; a read error may explain this. The entry originates in a study of post-analysis software for immune sequencing data. Study results and caveats: Patients carried four or five TRBV segments more frequently than controls did, and TRBV5-6, TRBV5-1 and TRBV20-1 were among them.

The library was made from cDNA and included unique molecular identifiers. TCRdb ran MiXCR on the PCR reads and lists one entry per CDR3 protein. Of roughly 430,000 distinct CDR3 sequences in the sample, approximately 38% were seen once. The germline V gene encodes CDR1 SGHAT and CDR2 FQNNGV. CDR3 length: 14 residues. The sequenced sample consisted of blood. The receptor's source is a girl aged 2-10 years with multiple sclerosis. V usage is TRBV11-2 and J usage is TRBJ2-5; tentative D call: TRBD1 (5 bases). The CDR3 spells CACSLVGARETQYF. The CDR3 DNA reads TGTGCCTGCAGCTTAGTTGGGGCCCGGGAGACCCAGTACTTC.